These 7 T cell receptor beta chains were sequenced from one sample in a study of OX40 agonist ivuxolimab in advanced cancers. Produced via immunoSEQ multiplex PCR; TCRdb's table is partial and in-frame only. The sample holds more than 25,000 clones, nearly 95% seen once. Source: CD4+ or CD8+ T cells sorted from blood, taken in a trial of the OX40 agonist ivuxolimab. Receptors were obtained from an adult with an advanced solid tumor such as melanoma, head and neck, liver or kidney cancer.

V and J are TRBV27 and TRBJ2-5; no firm D call. CDR1 and CDR2 from the germline V gene are MNHEY and SMNVEV (reference sequence). V shed 4 bases and J shed 5 bases, with 11 bases lying between them. There are 13 residues in the CDR3. The CDR3 DNA reads TGTGCCAGCAGTTCGTCCCTAAGGGAGACCCAGTACTTC. This gives the protein CASSSSLRETQYF.

The chain uses TRBV2 and TRBJ1-2, with 7 bases identical to TRBD1. This CDR3 comprises 13 residues. CDR1 and CDR2 from the germline V gene are SNHLY and FYNNEI. V trimming: 7 bases; J trimming: 7 bases; junction bases outside the gene matches: 9. CDR3 loop: CASTLTGVPGYTF. DNA of the CDR3: TGTGCCAGCACCTTAACAGGGGTCCCTGGCTACACCTTC.

This clone was seen a single time. The chain joins TRBV6-5 to TRBJ2-5, with D perhaps assigned TRBD1 or TRBD2 (6 bases each). CDR1 is MNHEY, CDR2 SVGAGI, per germline. The CDR3 loop spans 14 amino acids. Trimming stripped 2 bases from V and 7 bases from J, with 14 bases between. Written as DNA, the CDR3 is TGTGCCAGCAGTTACGGGGGGCCGACGGGGACCCAGTACTTC. Translated, it gives CASSYGGPTGTQYF.

The chain recombines TRBV4-1 with TRBJ2-2, with 16 bases aligning to TRBD2. This CDR3 has 17 residues. The trim removed 4 bases at V and 6 bases at J, leaving 5 bases unmatched. CDR1 and CDR2 from the germline V gene are MGHRA and YSYEKL. The CDR3 reads CASSPGLAGGPAGELFF. CDR3 DNA sequence: TGCGCCAGCAGCCCGGGACTAGCGGGAGGGCCGGCCGGGGAGCTGTTTTTT.

This chain uses TRBV13 with TRBJ1-4; 9 nucleotides align to TRBD1. V was pared by 5 bases and J by 8 bases, with 9 bases of the junction left unmatched. The CDR3 runs 15 residues. The V gene's germline CDR1 is PRHDT and CDR2 FYEKMQ (reference sequence). CDR3 loop: CASSRVDRGYEKLFF. The CDR3 bases are TGTGCCAGCAGCCGTGTGGACAGGGGATACGAAAAACTGTTTTTT.

The chain uses TRBV4-3 and TRBJ2-7; D call uncertain. V shed 2 bases and J shed 2 bases, with 19 bases lying between them. The CDR3 runs 17 residues. CDR1 and CDR2 (germline): LGHNA, YSLEER. The CDR3 spells CASSQNPVAGYTYEQYF. CDR3 DNA: TGCGCCAGCAGCCAAAATCCGGTGGCAGGCTATACCTACGAGCAGTACTTC.

The CDR3 protein is CASSQKTTGEISEKLFF. Written as DNA, the CDR3 is TGCGCCAGCAGCCAAAAAACAACAGGGGAAATAAGTGAAAAACTGTTTTTT. V and J are TRBV4-1 and TRBJ1-4, with 7 bases lining up with TRBD1. This CDR3 has 17 residues. The V gene's germline CDR1 is MGHRA and CDR2 YSYEKL. The V segment lost 2 bases and the J segment 7 bases; nucleotides outside the gene matches: 13.